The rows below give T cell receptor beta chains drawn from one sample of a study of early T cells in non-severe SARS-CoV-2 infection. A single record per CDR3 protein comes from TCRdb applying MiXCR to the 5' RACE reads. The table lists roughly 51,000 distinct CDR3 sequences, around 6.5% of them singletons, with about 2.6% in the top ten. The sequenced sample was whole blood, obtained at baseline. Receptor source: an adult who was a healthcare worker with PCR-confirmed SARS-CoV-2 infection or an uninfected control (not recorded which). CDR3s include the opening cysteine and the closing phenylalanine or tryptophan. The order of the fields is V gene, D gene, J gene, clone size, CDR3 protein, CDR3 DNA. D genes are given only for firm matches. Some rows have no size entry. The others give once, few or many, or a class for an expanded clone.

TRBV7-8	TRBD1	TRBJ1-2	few	CASSLSNPGQGNYGYTF	TGTGCCAGCAGCTTATCGAATCCGGGACAGGGCAACTATGGCTACACCTTC
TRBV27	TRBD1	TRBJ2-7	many	CASSRTGDRGPYYYEQYF	TGTGCCAGCAGCCGAACGGGGGACAGGGGGCCGTATTACTACGAGCAGTACTTC
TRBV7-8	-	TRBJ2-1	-	CASSPPSDEQFF	TGTGCCAGCAGCCCACCCTCGGATGAGCAGTTCTTC
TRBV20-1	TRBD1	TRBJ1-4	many	CSAYDRQGANEKLFF	TGCAGTGCTTACGACAGACAGGGGGCGAATGAAAAACTGTTTTTT
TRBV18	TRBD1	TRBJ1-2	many	CASSLDRGDGYTF	TGTGCCAGCTCACTCGACAGGGGCGATGGCTACACCTTC
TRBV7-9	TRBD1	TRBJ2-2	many	CASSFPGGRTGELFF	TGTGCCAGCAGCTTCCCAGGGGGACGGACCGGGGAGCTGTTTTTT
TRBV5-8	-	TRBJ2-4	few	CASSLVVNIQYF	TGTGCCAGCAGCTTGGTGGTAAACATTCAGTACTTC
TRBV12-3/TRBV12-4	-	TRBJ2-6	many	CASSFRTGVSGANVLTF	TGTGCCAGCAGTTTTAGGACGGGAGTTTCTGGGGCCAACGTCCTGACTTTC
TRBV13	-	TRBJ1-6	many	CASSFSSRAVKNSPLHF	TGTGCCAGCAGCTTTTCGAGTCGGGCCGTTAAAAATTCACCCCTCCACTTT
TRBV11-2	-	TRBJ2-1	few	CASSISSDLRGGEQFF	TGTGCCAGCAGCATCTCGTCAGACCTTCGAGGAGGTGAGCAGTTCTTC
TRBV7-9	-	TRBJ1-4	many	CASNSQQGYEKLFF	TGTGCCAGCAACTCACAACAGGGTTATGAAAAACTGTTTTTT
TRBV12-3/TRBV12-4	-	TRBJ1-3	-	CASSLGNTIYF	TGTGCCAGCAGTTTGGGAAACACCATATATTTT
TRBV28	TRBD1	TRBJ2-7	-	CASSPLTGEHSHEQYF	TGTGCCAGCAGTCCCTTAACAGGGGAACACTCTCACGAGCAGTACTTC
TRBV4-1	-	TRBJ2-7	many	CASSQDRSHSYEQYF	TGCGCCAGCAGCCAAGATAGGTCTCATTCCTACGAGCAGTACTTC
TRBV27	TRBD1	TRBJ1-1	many	CASSSTWTGSFTEAFF	TGTGCCAGCAGTTCCACTTGGACAGGGTCGTTCACTGAAGCTTTCTTT
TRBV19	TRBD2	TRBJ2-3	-	CASRQLAGGPLDTDTQYF	TGTGCCAGTAGACAACTAGCGGGGGGGCCTTTGGACACAGATACGCAGTATTTT
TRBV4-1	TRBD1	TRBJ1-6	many	CASSQTGGSNSPLHF	TGCGCCAGCAGCCAAACAGGGGGCTCTAATTCACCCCTCCACTTT
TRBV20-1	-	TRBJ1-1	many	CSARDIPRPRPGGMNTEAFF	TGCAGTGCTAGAGATATCCCCCGGCCTAGACCGGGGGGGATGAACACTGAAGCTTTCTTT
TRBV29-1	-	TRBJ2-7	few	CSVTLTGAPRSEQYF	TGCAGCGTTACCTTAACGGGGGCCCCCCGCTCCGAGCAGTACTTC
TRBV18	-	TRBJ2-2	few	CASSPPPRNTGELFF	TGTGCCAGCTCACCACCCCCAAGGAACACCGGGGAGCTGTTTTTT
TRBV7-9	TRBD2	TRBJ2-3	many	CASSHPVKAGTSTDTQYF	TGTGCCAGCAGCCACCCGGTGAAAGCGGGGACTAGCACAGATACGCAGTATTTT
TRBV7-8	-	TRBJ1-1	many	CASSFGAEAEAFF	TGTGCCAGCAGCTTTGGAGCGGAGGCTGAAGCTTTCTTT
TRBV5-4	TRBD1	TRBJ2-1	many	CASSLGTGWGPAASNEQFF	TGTGCCAGCAGCTTGGGGACAGGTTGGGGGCCGGCTGCTTCAAATGAGCAGTTCTTC
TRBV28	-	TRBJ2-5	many	CASSFTIETQYF	TGTGCCAGCAGTTTTACTATAGAGACCCAGTACTTC
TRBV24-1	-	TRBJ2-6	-	CATSDTDNSGANVLTF	TGTGCCACCAGTGATACTGATAACTCTGGGGCCAACGTCCTGACTTTC
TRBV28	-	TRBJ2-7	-	CASEAGQFEQYF	TGTGCCAGCGAGGCCGGACAGTTCGAGCAGTACTTC
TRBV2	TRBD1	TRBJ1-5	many	CASTSSGTGDQPQHF	TGTGCCAGCACTTCCTCCGGGACAGGGGATCAGCCCCAGCATTTT
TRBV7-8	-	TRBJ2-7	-	CALGREGKYF	TGTGCCCTAGGGCGTGAGGGAAAGTACTTC
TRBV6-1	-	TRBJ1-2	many	CASSRHGYGYTF	TGTGCCAGCAGCCGACACGGCTATGGCTACACCTTC
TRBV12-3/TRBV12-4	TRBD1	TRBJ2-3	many	CASSSRDRGIGTDTQYF	TGTGCCAGCAGTTCACGGGACAGGGGGATTGGCACAGATACGCAGTATTTT
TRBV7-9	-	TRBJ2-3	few	CASSPGTGANTQYF	TGTGCCAGCAGCCCCGGGACTGGCGCCAATACGCAGTATTTT
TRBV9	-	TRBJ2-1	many	CASSDGAAYNEQFF	TGTGCCAGCAGCGATGGGGCGGCCTACAATGAGCAGTTCTTC
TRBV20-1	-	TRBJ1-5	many	CSARVPHAEQESNQPQHF	TGCAGTGCTAGAGTACCGCACGCCGAACAGGAGAGCAATCAGCCCCAGCATTTT
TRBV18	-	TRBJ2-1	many	CASSLRGDEQFF	TGTGCCAGCTCGCTCAGGGGAGATGAGCAGTTCTTC
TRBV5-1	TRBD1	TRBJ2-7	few	CASSSPGTGVYEQYF	TGCGCCAGCAGCTCGCCCGGGACAGGGGTCTACGAGCAGTACTTC
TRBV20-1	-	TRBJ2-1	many	CSASVIREQFF	TGCAGTGCTTCCGTGATCCGGGAGCAGTTCTTC
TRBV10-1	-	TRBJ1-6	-	CASSTGRDSPLHF	TGCGCCAGCTCAACTGGAAGGGATTCACCCCTCCACTTT
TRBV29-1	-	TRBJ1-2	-	CSVPGGRGGYTF	TGCAGCGTCCCGGGGGGAAGGGGTGGCTACACCTTC
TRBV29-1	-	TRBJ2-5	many	CSVAVGQETQYF	TGCAGCGTTGCGGTAGGTCAAGAGACCCAGTACTTC
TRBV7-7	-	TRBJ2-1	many	CASSSLVGEQFF	TGTGCTAGCAGCTCCCTAGTTGGTGAGCAGTTCTTC
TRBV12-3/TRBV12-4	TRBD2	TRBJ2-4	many	CASSWEGEDIQYF	TGTGCCAGCAGTTGGGAGGGTGAAGACATTCAGTACTTC
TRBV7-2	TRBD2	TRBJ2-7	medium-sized	CASSSSSGGAEQYF	TGTGCCAGCAGCTCTTCTAGCGGGGGGGCCGAGCAGTACTTC
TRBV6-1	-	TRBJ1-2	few	CASSESFIGGIYGYTF	TGTGCCAGCAGTGAATCGTTTATTGGCGGGATCTATGGCTACACCTTC
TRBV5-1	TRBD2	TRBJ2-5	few	CASSKRGGLEETQYF	TGCGCCAGCAGCAAGCGGGGGGGCCTTGAGGAGACCCAGTACTTC
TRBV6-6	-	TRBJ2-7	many	CASRRGLSYEQYF	TGTGCCAGCAGGAGGGGTCTGTCCTACGAGCAGTACTTC
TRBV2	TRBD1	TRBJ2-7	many	CASSLGTESYEQYF	TGTGCCAGCAGTCTCGGGACAGAAAGCTACGAGCAGTACTTC
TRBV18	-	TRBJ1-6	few	CASSAAKPGPLRSPLHF	TGTGCCAGCTCAGCAGCGAAACCGGGACCGCTTCGTTCACCCCTCCACTTT
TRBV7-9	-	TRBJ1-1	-	CASSLGRTHNTEAFF	TGTGCCAGCAGCTTAGGACGGACCCATAACACTGAAGCTTTCTTT
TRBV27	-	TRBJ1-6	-	CASRAGGSPLHF	TGTGCCAGCAGGGCGGGGGGTTCACCCCTCCACTTT
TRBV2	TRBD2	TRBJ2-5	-	CASSEERGGLSETQYF	TGTGCCAGCAGTGAGGAGCGGGGGGGCCTTTCCGAGACCCAGTACTTC
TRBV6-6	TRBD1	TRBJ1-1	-	CASSYSPGGVNTEAFF	TGTGCCAGCAGTTACTCCCCAGGGGGAGTGAACACTGAAGCTTTCTTT
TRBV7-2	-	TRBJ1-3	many	CASSFDVRQGNTIYF	TGTGCCAGCAGCTTTGACGTTCGTCAAGGAAACACCATATATTTT
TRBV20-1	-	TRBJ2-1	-	CSASRGLSYNEQFF	TGCAGTGCTAGTCGAGGGTTGTCCTACAATGAGCAGTTCTTC
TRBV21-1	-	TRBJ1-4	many	CASSTGKGNPREKLFF	TGTGCCAGCAGCACCGGGAAGGGGAACCCGCGGGAAAAACTGTTTTTT
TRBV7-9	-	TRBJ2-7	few	CASSSGPLVHF	TGTGCCAGCAGTTCGGGACCCCTCGTTCACTTC
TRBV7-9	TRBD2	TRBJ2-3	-	CASSLPRSGGSTDTQYF	TGTGCCAGCAGCCTCCCGAGGAGCGGGGGGAGCACAGATACGCAGTATTTT
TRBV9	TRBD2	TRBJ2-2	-	CASSPGEGRANTGELFF	TGTGCCAGCAGCCCCGGGGAGGGCCGCGCGAACACCGGGGAGCTGTTTTTT
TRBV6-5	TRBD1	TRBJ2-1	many	CASSRQGPASAFF	TGTGCCAGCAGTCGACAGGGTCCGGCTTCCGCTTTCTTC